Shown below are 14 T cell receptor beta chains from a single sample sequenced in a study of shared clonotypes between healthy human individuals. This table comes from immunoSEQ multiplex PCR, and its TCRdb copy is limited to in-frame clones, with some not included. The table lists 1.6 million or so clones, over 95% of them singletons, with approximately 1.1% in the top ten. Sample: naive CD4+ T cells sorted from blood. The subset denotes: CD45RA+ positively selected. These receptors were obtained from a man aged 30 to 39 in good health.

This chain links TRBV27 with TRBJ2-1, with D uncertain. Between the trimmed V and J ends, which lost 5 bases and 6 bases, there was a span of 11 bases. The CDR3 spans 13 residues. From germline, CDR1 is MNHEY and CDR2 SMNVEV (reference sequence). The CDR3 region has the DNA TGTGCCAGCAGTCCGACGAACCCCAATGAGCAGTTCTTC. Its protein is CASSPTNPNEQFF.

CDR3 sequence: CASSQDVSVQPQHF. The CDR3 nucleotides are TGCGCCAGCAGCCAAGATGTTTCGGTTCAGCCCCAGCATTTT. The rearrangement links TRBV4-3 to TRBJ1-5; D gene uncertain. The V end was cut by 0 bases, the J end by 6 bases, with 9 bases between. CDR3 size: 14 residues. Germline V gives CDR1 LGHNA, CDR2 YSLEER.

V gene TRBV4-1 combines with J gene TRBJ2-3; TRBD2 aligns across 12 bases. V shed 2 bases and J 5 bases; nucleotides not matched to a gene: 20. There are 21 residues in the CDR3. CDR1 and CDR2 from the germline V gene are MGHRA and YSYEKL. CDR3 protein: CASSQSLGQGKTSGRLDTQYF. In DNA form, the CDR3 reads TGCGCCAGCAGCCAAAGCCTTGGACAGGGAAAGACTAGCGGGAGATTAGATACGCAGTATTTT.

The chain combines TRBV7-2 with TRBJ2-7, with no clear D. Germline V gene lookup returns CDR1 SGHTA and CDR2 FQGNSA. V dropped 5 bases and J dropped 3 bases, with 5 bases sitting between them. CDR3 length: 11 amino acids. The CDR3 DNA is TGTGCCAGCAGCCCCATCTACGAGCAGTACTTC. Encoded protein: CASSPIYEQYF. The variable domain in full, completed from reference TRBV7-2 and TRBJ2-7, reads GAGVSQSPSNKVTEKGKDVELRCDPISGHTALYWYRQSLGQGLEFLIYFQGNSAPDKSGLPSDRFSAERTGGSVSTLTIQRTQQEDSAVYLCASSPIYEQYFGPGTRLTVT.

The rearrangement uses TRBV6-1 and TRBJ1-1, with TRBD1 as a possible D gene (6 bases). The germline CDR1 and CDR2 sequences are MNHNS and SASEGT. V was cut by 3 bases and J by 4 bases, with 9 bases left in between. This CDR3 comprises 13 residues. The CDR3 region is CASSEWGPTEAFF. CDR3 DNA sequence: TGTGCCAGCAGTGAGTGGGGGCCCACTGAAGCTTTCTTT.

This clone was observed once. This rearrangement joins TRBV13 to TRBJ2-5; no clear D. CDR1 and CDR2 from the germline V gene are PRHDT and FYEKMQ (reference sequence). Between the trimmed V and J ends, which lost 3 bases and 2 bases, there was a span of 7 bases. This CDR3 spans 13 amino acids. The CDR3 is CASSLGSQETQYF. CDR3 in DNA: TGTGCCAGCAGCTTGGGCTCGCAAGAGACCCAGTACTTC.

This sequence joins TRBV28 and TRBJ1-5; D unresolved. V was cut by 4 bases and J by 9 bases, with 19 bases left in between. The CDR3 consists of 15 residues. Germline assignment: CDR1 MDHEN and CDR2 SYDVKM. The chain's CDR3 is CASSSRPEGIRPQHF. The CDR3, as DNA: TGTGCCAGCAGTTCCCGACCCGAGGGAATCCGGCCCCAGCATTTT.

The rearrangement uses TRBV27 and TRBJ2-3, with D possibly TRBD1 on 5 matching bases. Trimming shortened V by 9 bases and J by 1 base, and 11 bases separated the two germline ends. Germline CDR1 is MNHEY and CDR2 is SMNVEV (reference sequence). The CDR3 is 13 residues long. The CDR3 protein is CASKQGGTDTQYF. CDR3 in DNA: TGTGCCAGTAAACAAGGGGGCACAGATACGCAGTATTTT.

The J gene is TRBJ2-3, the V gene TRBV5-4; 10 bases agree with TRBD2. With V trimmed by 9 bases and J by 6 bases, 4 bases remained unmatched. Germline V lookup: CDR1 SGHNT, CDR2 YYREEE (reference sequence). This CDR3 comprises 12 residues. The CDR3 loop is CATGAGGDTQYF. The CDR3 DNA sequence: TGTGCCACCGGAGCGGGAGGGGATACGCAGTATTTT.

Here the CDR3 DNA reads TGTGCCAGCAGCCAAGGGGGATACATGAACACTGAAGCTTTCTTT. This translates into CASSQGGYMNTEAFF. This chain uses TRBV14 with TRBJ1-1; D gene uncertain. The CDR3 totals 15 residues. V lost 1 base and J lost 0, with 9 bases in between. Germline V CDR1 and CDR2: SGHDN, FVKESK.

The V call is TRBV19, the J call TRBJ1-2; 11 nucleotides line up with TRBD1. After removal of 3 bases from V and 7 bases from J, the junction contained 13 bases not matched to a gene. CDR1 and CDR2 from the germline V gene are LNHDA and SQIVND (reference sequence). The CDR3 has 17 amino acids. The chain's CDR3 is CASSIKDRGRLARGYTF. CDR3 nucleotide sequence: TGTGCCAGTAGTATCAAGGACAGGGGGCGGTTGGCGCGTGGCTACACCTTC.

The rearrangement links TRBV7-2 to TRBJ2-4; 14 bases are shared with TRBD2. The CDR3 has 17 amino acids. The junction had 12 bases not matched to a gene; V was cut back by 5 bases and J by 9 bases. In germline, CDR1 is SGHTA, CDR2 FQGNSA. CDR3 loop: CASSPNGGLAGAVIQYF. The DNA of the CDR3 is TGTGCCAGCAGCCCCAACGGGGGACTAGCGGGAGCGGTCATTCAGTACTTC.

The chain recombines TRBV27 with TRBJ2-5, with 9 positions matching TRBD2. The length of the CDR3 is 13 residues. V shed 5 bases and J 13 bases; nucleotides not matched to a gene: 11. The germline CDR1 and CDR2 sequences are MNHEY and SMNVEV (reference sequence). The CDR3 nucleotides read TGTGCCAGCAGTCTGCACAGACTAGCGGTTAGGTACTTC. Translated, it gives CASSLHRLAVRYF.

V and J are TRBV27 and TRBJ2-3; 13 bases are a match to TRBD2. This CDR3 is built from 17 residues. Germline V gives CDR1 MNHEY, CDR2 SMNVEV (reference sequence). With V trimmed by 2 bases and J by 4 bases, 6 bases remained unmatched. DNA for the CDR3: TGTGCCAGCAGTTTACGGACTAGCGGGAGAATCCCAGATACGCAGTATTTT. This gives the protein CASSLRTSGRIPDTQYF.